This is a list of T cell receptor beta chains from one sample in a study of shared clonotypes between healthy human individuals. Repertoires were generated with immunoSEQ multiplex PCR, while TCRdb's copy carries only in-frame clones and drops some. Here the sample spans around 1.9 million clones, 90% to 95% being singletons. The sequenced sample consisted of naive CD8+ T cells from PBMCs. The receptors come from a man younger than 35 in good health. Some clones in this sample may be carry-over from other donors' samples. The CDR3 runs from the conserved cysteine through the conserved F or W. A D gene is named only where the DNA matches it firmly. The size of a clone is reported for some rows only, either as once, few or many, or as a class for expanded clones.

TRBJ2-7 TRBV21-1 . . CASILPREQYF TGTGCCAGCATCCTCCCCCGCGAGCAGTACTTC
TRBJ2-1 TRBV11-2 . . CASSLARVLNEQFF TGTGCCAGCAGCTTAGCTCGGGTATTGAATGAGCAGTTCTTC
TRBJ2-1 TRBV19 . TRBD2 CASSLRPAGYNEQFF TGTGCCAGTAGCCTCAGGCCAGCGGGGTACAATGAGCAGTTCTTC
TRBJ1-2 TRBV19 . . CASTGPHQYGYTF TGTGCCAGTACGGGGCCTCACCAATATGGCTACACCTTC
TRBJ2-7 TRBV2 . . CASSGIYEQYF TGTGCCAGCAGTGGCATATACGAGCAGTACTTC
TRBJ2-5 TRBV6-1 once . CASMGPYQETQYF TGTGCCAGCATGGGGCCGTACCAAGAGACCCAGTACTTC
TRBJ1-5 TRBV4-1 . . CASSQDGPTRNQPQHF TGCGCCAGCAGCCAAGATGGGCCCACCCGAAATCAGCCCCAGCATTTT
TRBJ2-1 TRBV29-1 . . CSVEGDYNEQFF TGCAGCGTTGAAGGGGACTACAATGAGCAGTTCTTC
TRBJ1-6 TRBV13 . . CASSLHRDSNSPLHF TGTGCCAGCAGCTTGCACCGGGACTCTAATTCACCCCTCCACTTT
TRBJ2-2 TRBV7-3 . . CASSPDWTGTGELFF TGTGCCAGCAGCCCGGACTGGACGGGGACCGGGGAGCTGTTTTTT
TRBJ2-3 TRBV25-1 . . CASSISTGRDTQYF TGTGCCAGCAGTATATCGACAGGGAGGGATACGCAGTATTTT
TRBJ1-1 TRBV5-1 . . CASSLSYLNTEAFF TGCGCCAGCAGCTTGAGCTACCTGAACACTGAAGCTTTCTTT
TRBJ2-7 TRBV28 . . CASRDRDRGIFEGAEQYF TGTGCCAGCAGGGACCGGGACCGGGGGATTTTTGAAGGAGCCGAGCAGTACTTC
TRBJ1-1 TRBV14 . . CASSQDHYGEAFF TGTGCCAGCAGCCAAGATCACTATGGGGAAGCTTTCTTT
TRBJ2-7 TRBV29-1 once . CSYEDRAYEQYF TGCAGCTACGAGGACCGTGCCTACGAGCAGTACTTC
TRBJ2-5 TRBV6-6 . TRBD2 CASSYPPSGDPRAQYF TGTGCCAGCAGTTACCCCCCCAGCGGGGACCCCAGGGCCCAGTACTTC
TRBJ2-5 TRBV7-3 . . CASSHHLEGIQETQYF TGTGCCAGCAGCCACCACCTGGAGGGAATACAAGAGACCCAGTACTTC
TRBJ2-7 TRBV21-1 . . CASSTRGTTYEQYF TGTGCCAGCAGCACCCGGGGAACCACCTACGAGCAGTACTTC
TRBJ2-3 TRBV9 . TRBD2 CASSVAWGLGTDTQYF TGTGCCAGCAGCGTAGCTTGGGGACTAGGCACAGATACGCAGTATTTT
TRBJ2-7 TRBV5-1 . TRBD2 CASSLRLAARNEQYF TGCGCCAGCAGCTTGCGGCTAGCGGCGAGGAACGAGCAGTACTTC
TRBJ1-1 TRBV6-1 . . CASSPGRRTEAFF TGTGCCAGCAGTCCGGGACGGAGAACTGAAGCTTTCTTT
TRBJ1-1 TRBV28 once TRBD1 CASRRGQRNTEAFF TGTGCCAGCAGAAGGGGACAGCGGAACACTGAAGCTTTCTTT
TRBJ1-5 TRBV6-5 . . CASSYMGSGQPQHF TGTGCCAGCAGTTACATGGGGAGCGGTCAGCCCCAGCATTTT
TRBJ1-5 TRBV6-6 . TRBD1 CASSSDRVAQHF TGTGCCAGCAGCTCTGACAGGGTAGCCCAGCATTTT
TRBJ2-7 TRBV29-1 . TRBD2 CSVEDLGLAGVSYEQYF TGCAGCGTTGAAGATTTGGGACTAGCGGGAGTCTCCTACGAGCAGTACTTC
TRBJ1-5 TRBV5-6 . . CASSVRGQPQHF TGTGCCAGCAGCGTCCGCGGGCAGCCCCAGCATTTT
TRBJ2-1 TRBV9 . TRBD2 CASSVGGTSNNEQFF TGTGCCAGCAGCGTAGGCGGGACTAGTAACAATGAGCAGTTCTTC
TRBJ1-1 TRBV7-9 . TRBD1 CASSFKRGRKDTEAFF TGTGCCAGCAGCTTTAAGAGGGGGCGGAAAGACACTGAAGCTTTCTTT
TRBJ2-1 TRBV4-3 . TRBD1 CASSQGQGLYNEQFF TGCGCCAGCAGCCAGGGACAGGGGTTATACAATGAGCAGTTCTTC
TRBJ1-1 TRBV12-2 . . CASRLKVFENTEAFF TGTGCAAGTCGCTTAAAAGTCTTTGAGAACACTGAAGCTTTCTTT
TRBJ2-3 TRBV4-1 . . CASSQDPATAVTQYF TGCGCCAGCAGCCAAGATCCGGCTACAGCAGTTACGCAGTATTTT
TRBJ2-5 TRBV29-1 . . CSVQGSRGETQYF TGCAGCGTCCAAGGGTCCAGGGGAGAGACCCAGTACTTC
TRBJ2-2 TRBV7-9 . . CASSWGTANTGELFF TGTGCCAGCAGCTGGGGGACCGCGAACACCGGGGAGCTGTTTTTT
TRBJ2-7 TRBV30 . . CAWRATRDGYEQYF TGTGCCTGGAGGGCGACACGGGACGGCTACGAGCAGTACTTC
TRBJ2-1 TRBV12-5 . TRBD2 CASGLALPSGRASYEQFF TGTGCTAGTGGTTTGGCCCTCCCTAGCGGGAGGGCCAGTTATGAGCAGTTCTTC
TRBJ1-2 TRBV7-9 . TRBD1 CASSLGTGEDGYTF TGTGCCAGCAGCTTAGGGACAGGGGAGGATGGCTACACCTTC
TRBJ2-1 TRBV28 once . CASSRDNGYEQFF TGTGCCAGCAGTAGGGACAATGGTTATGAGCAGTTCTTC
TRBJ1-4 TRBV29-1 . . CSVGSDGATNEKLFF TGCAGCGTTGGGTCGGACGGTGCAACTAATGAAAAACTGTTTTTT
TRBJ2-7 TRBV6-5 . . CASSTYQGYEQYF TGTGCCAGCAGCACATATCAGGGGTACGAGCAGTACTTC
TRBJ2-7 TRBV28 . TRBD1 CASSLSGQGSYEQYF TGTGCCAGCAGTTTAAGCGGACAGGGCTCCTACGAGCAGTACTTC
TRBJ2-1 TRBV2 . TRBD1 CASSEGTGKDEQFF TGTGCCAGCAGTGAAGGGACAGGGAAAGATGAGCAGTTCTTC
TRBJ1-1 TRBV28 . . CASRYRSPNTEAFF TGTGCCAGCAGGTACAGGTCGCCGAACACTGAAGCTTTCTTT
TRBJ2-7 TRBV27 . . CASSLYFAYAGSYEQYF TGTGCCAGCAGTTTATATTTTGCCTACGCGGGCTCCTACGAGCAGTACTTC
TRBJ1-2 TRBV9 . . CASSVEGRANYGYTF TGTGCCAGCAGCGTAGAGGGAAGAGCTAACTATGGCTACACCTTC
TRBJ2-7 TRBV9 . TRBD1 CASSPRDRGLMVYEQYF TGTGCCAGCAGCCCGCGGGACAGGGGGCTTATGGTCTACGAGCAGTACTTC
TRBJ2-5 TRBV6-1 . . CASRHSGSPRETQYF TGTGCCAGCAGACATAGCGGCTCCCCGAGAGAGACCCAGTACTTC
TRBJ1-4 TRBV6-6 . . CASSYSNTGLAGQLFF TGTGCCAGCAGTTACTCGAATACCGGACTGGCAGGGCAACTGTTTTTT
TRBJ2-1 TRBV29-1 . . CSARGGNNEQFF TGCAGCGCCCGGGGTGGTAACAATGAGCAGTTCTTC
TRBJ2-4 TRBV6-4 . TRBD2 CASSWGEGAKNIQYF TGTGCCAGCAGCTGGGGGGAGGGGGCCAAAAACATTCAGTACTTC